A selection of T cell receptor beta chains follows, all from one sample in a study of cytomegalovirus exposure and HLA in healthy donors. The assay was immunoSEQ multiplex PCR, and TCRdb's table has in-frame clones only and misses some. The profile shows around 130,000 clones, 81% of them singletons. Sequenced sample: PBMCs. Receptors were obtained from a man aged 18 to 30 in good health and CMV-seronegative. CDR3s include the opening cysteine and the closing phenylalanine or tryptophan. The order of the fields is D gene, clone size, J gene, V gene, CDR3 protein, CDR3 DNA. D genes are given only for firm matches. The listing skips clone size in some rows; elsewhere it reads once, few, many or a size class.

>.|.|TRBJ1-1|TRBV2
CASTRNRGLNTEAFF
TGTGCCAGCACCCGAAATAGGGGATTGAACACTGAAGCTTTCTTT
>.|.|TRBJ1-6|TRBV30
CAWSVKLLNSPLHF
TGTGCCTGGAGTGTAAAACTCCTTAATTCACCCCTCCACTTT
>.|.|TRBJ1-6|TRBV10-1
CASSESPGDSPLHF
TGCGCCAGCAGTGAGTCTCCGGGGGATTCACCCCTCCACTTT
>.|.|TRBJ2-7|TRBV7-2
CASRLKLEQYF
TGTGCCAGCAGACTTAAGTTAGAGCAGTACTTC
>TRBD2|.|TRBJ2-1|TRBV14
CASSQLLAGGNEQFF
TGTGCCAGCAGCCAATTACTAGCGGGAGGCAATGAGCAGTTCTTC
>.|.|TRBJ1-2|TRBV6-1
CASSEGGSYYGYTF
TGTGCCAGCAGTGAAGGGGGCAGTTACTATGGCTACACCTTC
>TRBD1|.|TRBJ1-1|TRBV10-1
CASSPDRRRTEAFF
TGCGCCAGCAGTCCGGACAGGAGGCGGACTGAAGCTTTCTTT
>.|.|TRBJ1-5|TRBV7-9
CASSPDYRGVDNQPQHF
TGTGCCAGCAGCCCGGATTACCGCGGAGTTGACAATCAGCCCCAGCATTTT
>TRBD2|.|TRBJ2-5|TRBV15
CATSRGGRGEETQYF
TGTGCCACCAGCAGAGGGGGGCGGGGGGAGGAGACCCAGTACTTC
>TRBD1|.|TRBJ1-5|TRBV6-6
CAGGQSQNQPQHF
TGTGCCGGGGGACAGTCTCAAAATCAGCCCCAGCATTTT
>.|.|TRBJ1-2|TRBV18
CASSPSTGVNYGYTF
TGTGCCAGCTCACCATCGACCGGAGTTAACTATGGCTACACCTTC
>.|.|TRBJ2-5|TRBV7-9
CASSPYGVETQYF
TGTGCCAGCAGCCCTTACGGGGTAGAGACCCAGTACTTC
>TRBD1|.|TRBJ2-1|TRBV7-7
CASSLDRGHEQFF
TGTGCTAGCAGCTTAGACAGGGGGCATGAGCAGTTCTTC
>.|.|TRBJ2-7|TRBV6-1
CASSDPTAFYEQYF
TGTGCCAGCAGTGACCCAACAGCATTCTACGAGCAGTACTTC
>.|.|TRBJ2-7|TRBV9
CASSVEAGSGYEQYF
TGTGCCAGCAGCGTAGAGGCGGGCTCGGGGTACGAGCAGTACTTC
>.|.|TRBJ1-2|TRBV5-6
CASSLGHYYGYTF
TGTGCCAGCAGCTTGGGACACTACTATGGCTACACCTTC
>.|.|TRBJ2-5|TRBV19
CASSIGVSPTLAETQYF
TGTGCCAGTAGTATAGGAGTCAGCCCAACTTTAGCCGAGACCCAGTACTTC
>.|.|TRBJ1-2|TRBV5-4
CASSLRLRQETRYTF
TGTGCCAGCAGCTTGCGGCTCAGACAGGAGACGCGCTACACCTTC
>.|.|TRBJ2-6|TRBV19
CASSRGQSSGANVLTF
TGTGCCAGTAGTAGAGGACAGAGCTCTGGGGCCAACGTCCTGACTTTC
>TRBD1|.|TRBJ1-2|TRBV4-3
CASSQRDRAYGYTF
TGCGCCAGCAGCCAACGAGACAGGGCTTATGGCTACACCTTC
>.|.|TRBJ1-1|TRBV10-2
CASIGSTGRDTEAFF
TGCGCCAGCATTGGAAGTACAGGGAGAGACACTGAAGCTTTCTTT
>.|.|TRBJ1-4|TRBV7-9
CASSLEFTRYEKLFF
TGTGCCAGCAGCTTAGAGTTTACTCGCTATGAAAAACTGTTTTTT
>.|few|TRBJ1-3|TRBV6-5
CASSPGHTIYF
TGTGCCAGCAGCCCGGGTCACACCATATATTTT
>.|.|TRBJ1-5|TRBV10-2
CASSESSYQPQHF
TGCGCCAGCAGTGAGAGTAGCTATCAGCCCCAGCATTTT
>.|.|TRBJ1-1|TRBV12-5
CASGLTGGTTNEAFF
TGTGCTAGTGGTTTGACGGGGGGAACTACGAATGAAGCTTTCTTT
>.|.|TRBJ2-6|TRBV4-3
CASSQDSPKSGANVLTF
TGCGCCAGCAGCCAAGATAGCCCCAAGTCTGGGGCCAACGTCCTGACTTTC
>.|.|TRBJ2-7|TRBV6-5
CASSGSAVYVGEQYF
TGTGCCAGCAGTGGTTCAGCGGTGTATGTCGGCGAGCAGTACTTC
>.|.|TRBJ1-5|TRBV6-5
CASSHSNQPQHF
TGTGCCAGCAGCCATAGCAATCAGCCCCAGCATTTT
>TRBD1|.|TRBJ2-4|TRBV19
CASSTYGTGLAKNIQYF
TGTGCCAGTAGTACCTACGGGACAGGGCTAGCCAAAAACATTCAGTACTTC
>.|.|TRBJ1-3|TRBV4-1
CASSQEAGPSSGNTIYF
TGCGCCAGCAGCCAAGAAGCCGGTCCGAGCTCTGGAAACACCATATATTTT
>.|.|TRBJ2-7|TRBV6-1
CASTQTLISYEQYF
TGTGCCAGCACTCAGACACTGATCTCCTACGAGCAGTACTTC
>TRBD1|.|TRBJ1-1|TRBV5-4
CASSRDRDATEAFF
TGTGCCAGCAGCCGGGACAGGGACGCCACTGAAGCTTTCTTT
>.|.|TRBJ1-2|TRBV5-1
CASSLAQAEGYTF
TGCGCCAGCAGCTTGGCCCAGGCAGAGGGCTACACCTTC
>.|.|TRBJ1-4|TRBV27
CASRSPGWLDEKLFF
TGTGCCAGCAGGTCTCCGGGGTGGTTGGATGAAAAACTGTTTTTT
>.|.|TRBJ1-1|TRBV19
CASKSLAGPNTEAFF
TGTGCCAGTAAATCTTTAGCGGGCCCGAACACTGAAGCTTTCTTT
>TRBD1|.|TRBJ2-7|TRBV6-6
CASRTTGQVYEQYF
TGTGCCAGCAGAACCACGGGACAGGTCTACGAGCAGTACTTC
>.|.|TRBJ2-1|TRBV30
CAWSAITRTYNEQFF
TGTGCCTGGAGTGCGATAACTAGAACCTACAATGAGCAGTTCTTC
>TRBD1|.|TRBJ1-2|TRBV9
CASSVGTGNRYGYTF
TGTGCCAGCAGCGTAGGGACAGGGAATCGCTATGGCTACACCTTC
>.|few|TRBJ1-1|TRBV2
CASRAGRDTEAFF
TGTGCCAGCAGGGCTGGGCGGGACACTGAAGCTTTCTTT
>.|once|TRBJ1-4|TRBV28
CASSLWGEGGEKLFF
TGTGCCAGCAGTTTATGGGGGGAGGGCGGGGAAAAACTGTTTTTT
>TRBD1|.|TRBJ1-1|TRBV11-1
CASRLAGGTEAFF
TGTGCCAGCAGACTAGCAGGGGGCACTGAAGCTTTCTTT
>TRBD2|.|TRBJ2-1|TRBV5-4
CASSFGTSGGMSKFF
TGTGCCAGCAGCTTTGGGACTAGCGGGGGGATGAGCAAGTTCTTC
>TRBD1|.|TRBJ1-2|TRBV10-3
CAISAGQGTYGYTF
TGTGCCATCAGTGCGGGACAGGGGACCTATGGCTACACCTTC
>TRBD1|few|TRBJ1-6|TRBV19
CASRINRGLPSSPLHF
TGTGCCAGTAGGATTAACAGGGGGCTGCCTAGCTCACCCCTCCACTTT
>.|.|TRBJ2-2|TRBV10-3
CAIGGYQGMNQELFF
TGTGCCATCGGGGGTTACCAGGGGATGAATCAGGAGCTGTTTTTT
>TRBD1|.|TRBJ1-4|TRBV7-9
CASTKTGQGANQKLFF
TGTGCCAGCACCAAGACCGGACAGGGTGCAAATCAAAAACTGTTTTTT
>TRBD1|.|TRBJ1-5|TRBV19
CASTQRGPQPQHF
TGTGCCAGCACACAAAGGGGGCCTCAGCCCCAGCATTTT
>.|.|TRBJ2-3|TRBV15
CATSRGGTDTQYF
TGTGCCACCAGCAGAGGCGGTACAGATACGCAGTATTTT
>.|.|TRBJ1-5|TRBV30
CAGGSLGNQPQHF
TGTGCCGGGGGGTCCTTGGGTAATCAGCCCCAGCATTTT
>.|.|TRBJ2-7|TRBV29-1
CSGLAGRHREQYF
TGCAGCGGCCTCGCCGGCCGACACCGGGAGCAGTACTTC
>TRBD1|.|TRBJ2-7|TRBV10-2
CASSDRTGNNEQYF
TGCGCCAGCAGTGATAGGACAGGGAACAACGAGCAGTACTTC
>TRBD2|.|TRBJ2-3|TRBV6-4
CASSLGLASGTDTQYF
TGTGCCAGCAGTCTGGGACTAGCCTCGGGCACAGATACGCAGTATTTT
>.|.|TRBJ1-3|TRBV9
CASSGSDSLGGNTIYF
TGTGCCAGCAGCGGATCTGACAGTCTCGGTGGAAACACCATATATTTT